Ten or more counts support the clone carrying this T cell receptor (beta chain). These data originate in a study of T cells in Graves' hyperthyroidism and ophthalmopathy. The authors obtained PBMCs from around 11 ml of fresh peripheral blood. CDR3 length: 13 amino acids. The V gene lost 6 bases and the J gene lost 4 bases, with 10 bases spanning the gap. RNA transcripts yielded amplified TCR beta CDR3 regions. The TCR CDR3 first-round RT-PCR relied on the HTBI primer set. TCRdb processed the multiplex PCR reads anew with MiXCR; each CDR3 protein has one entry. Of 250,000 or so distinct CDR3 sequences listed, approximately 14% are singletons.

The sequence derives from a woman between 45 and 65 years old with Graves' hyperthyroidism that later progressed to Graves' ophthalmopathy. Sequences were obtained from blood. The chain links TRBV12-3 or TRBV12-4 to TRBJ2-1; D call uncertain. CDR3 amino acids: CASSQMGYNEQFF. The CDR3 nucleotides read TGTGCCAGCAGCCAGATGGGGTACAATGAGCAGTTCTTC.